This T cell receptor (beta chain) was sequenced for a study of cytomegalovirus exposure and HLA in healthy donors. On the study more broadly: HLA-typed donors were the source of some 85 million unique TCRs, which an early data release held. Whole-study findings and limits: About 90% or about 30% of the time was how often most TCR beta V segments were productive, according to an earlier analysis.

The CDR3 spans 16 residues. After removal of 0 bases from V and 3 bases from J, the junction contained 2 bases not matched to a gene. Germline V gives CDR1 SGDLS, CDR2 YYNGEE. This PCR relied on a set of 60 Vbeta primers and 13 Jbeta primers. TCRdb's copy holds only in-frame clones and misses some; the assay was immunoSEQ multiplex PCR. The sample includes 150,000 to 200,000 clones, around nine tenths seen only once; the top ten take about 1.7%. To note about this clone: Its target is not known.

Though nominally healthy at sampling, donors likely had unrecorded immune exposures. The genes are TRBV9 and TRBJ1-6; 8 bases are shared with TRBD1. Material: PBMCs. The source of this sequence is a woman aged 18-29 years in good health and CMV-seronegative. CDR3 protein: CASSVADRGYNSPLHF. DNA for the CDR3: TGTGCCAGCAGCGTAGCTGACAGGGGCTATAATTCACCCCTCCACTTT.